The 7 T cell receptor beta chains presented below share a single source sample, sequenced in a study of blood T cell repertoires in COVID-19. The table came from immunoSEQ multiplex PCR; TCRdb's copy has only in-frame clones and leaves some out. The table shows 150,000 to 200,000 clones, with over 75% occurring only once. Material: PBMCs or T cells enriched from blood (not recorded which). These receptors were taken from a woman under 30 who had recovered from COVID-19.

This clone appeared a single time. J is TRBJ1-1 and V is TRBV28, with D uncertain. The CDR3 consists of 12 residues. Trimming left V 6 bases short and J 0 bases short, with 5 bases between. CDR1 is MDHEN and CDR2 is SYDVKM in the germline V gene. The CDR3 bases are TGTGCCAGCAGATTTATGAACACTGAAGCTTTCTTT. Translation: CASRFMNTEAFF.

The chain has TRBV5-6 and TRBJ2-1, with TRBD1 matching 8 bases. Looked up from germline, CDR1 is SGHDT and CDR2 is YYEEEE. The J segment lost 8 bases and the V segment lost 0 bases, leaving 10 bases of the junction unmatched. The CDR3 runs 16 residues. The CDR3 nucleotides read TGTGCCAGCAGCTTGGTTGGCAGGGGGCTTAAGGATGAGCAGTTCTTC. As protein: CASSLVGRGLKDEQFF. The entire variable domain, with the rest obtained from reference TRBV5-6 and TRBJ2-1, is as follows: DAGVTQSPTHLIKTRGQQVTLRCSPKSGHDTVSWYQQALGQGPQFIFQYYEEEERQRGNFPDRFSGHQFPNYSSELNVNALLLGDSALYLCASSLVGRGLKDEQFFGPGTRLTVL.

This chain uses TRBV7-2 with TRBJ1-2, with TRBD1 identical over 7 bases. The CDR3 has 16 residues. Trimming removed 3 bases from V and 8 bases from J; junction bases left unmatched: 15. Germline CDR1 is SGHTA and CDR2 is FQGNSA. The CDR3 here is CASSFAQGQMIGGYTF. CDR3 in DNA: TGTGCCAGCAGCTTCGCTCAGGGACAGATGATAGGCGGCTACACCTTC.

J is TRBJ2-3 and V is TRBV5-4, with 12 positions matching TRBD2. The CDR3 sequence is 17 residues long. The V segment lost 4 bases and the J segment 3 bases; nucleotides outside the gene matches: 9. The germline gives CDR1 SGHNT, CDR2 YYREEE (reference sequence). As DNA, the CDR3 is TGTGCCAGCAGCGATCGACTAGCGGGGGTTGGTACAGATACGCAGTATTTT. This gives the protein CASSDRLAGVGTDTQYF.

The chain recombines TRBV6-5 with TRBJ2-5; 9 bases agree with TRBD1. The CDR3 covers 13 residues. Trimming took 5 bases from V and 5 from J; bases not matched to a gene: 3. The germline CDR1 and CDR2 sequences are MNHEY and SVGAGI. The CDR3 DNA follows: TGTGCCAGCAGTACAGGGGGCTGGGAGACCCAGTACTTC. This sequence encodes CASSTGGWETQYF.

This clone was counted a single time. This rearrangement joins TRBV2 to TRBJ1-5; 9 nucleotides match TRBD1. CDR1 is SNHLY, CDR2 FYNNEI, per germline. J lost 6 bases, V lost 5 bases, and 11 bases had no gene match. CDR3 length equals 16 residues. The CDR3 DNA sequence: TGTGCCAGCAGTCGGCGCGGACAGGGGACGGGTCAGCCCCAGCATTTT. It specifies CASSRRGQGTGQPQHF. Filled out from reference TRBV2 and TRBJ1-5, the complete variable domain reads EPEVTQTPSHQVTQMGQEVILRCVPISNHLYFYWYRQILGQKVEFLVSFYNNEISEKSEIFDDQFSVERPDGSNFTLKIRSTKLEDSAMYFCASSRRGQGTGQPQHFGDGTRLSIL.

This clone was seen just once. The chain's CDR3 is CASSPKRSSTEAFF. CDR3 DNA sequence: TGTGCCAGTAGTCCTAAAAGGAGTTCCACTGAAGCTTTCTTT. V gene TRBV19 combines with J gene TRBJ1-1; the D is unclear. The CDR3 has 14 residues. Germline V gene lookup returns CDR1 LNHDA and CDR2 SQIVND (reference sequence). The ends were cut back, 5 bases at V and 4 bases at J, with 14 bases in the middle.